This T cell receptor beta chain was sequenced during a study of T cell repertoires in cytomegalovirus infection. Study details: Both CMV infection and a matching HLA type were indicated by public TCR beta signatures. General observations from the study: CMV carriers with the relevant HLA were identified by cumulative public TCR beta family frequency. The ex vivo response was dominated by HLA-C-restricted CMV-specific TCR beta clonotypes.

As to this clonotype: As yet, its antigen is unknown. Being one base from a much bigger clone, this may be a read error. The final CDR3 position lacks the conserved phenylalanine or tryptophan, pointing to a likely read error.

From the reads, TCRdb called clonotypes with MiXCR, one entry per CDR3 protein. The data hold roughly 300,000 distinct CDR3 sequences, with over 7.5% observed a single time. The CDR3 is made up of 16 amino acids. CDR1 and CDR2 (germline): SGHTA, FQGNSA. V was clipped by 3 bases and J by 4 bases; unmatched bases: 4. Sequencing used PBMCs. The chain recombines TRBV7-2 with TRBJ2-1, with 12 bases lining up with TRBD2. The source is a human donor in good health (CMV status not recorded). Some clones in this sample may be carry-over from other donors' samples. The chain's CDR3 is CASSLGLAGPYNEQFI. CDR3 nucleotides: TGTGCCAGCAGCTTGGGACTAGCGGGCCCTTACAATGAGCAGTTCATC.